What follows is one T cell receptor (beta chain) and its context. Its cognate antigen is unknown. These data belong to a study of CD8+ T cells in alopecia areata. CD4+ and CD8+ T cells were sorted from PBMCs. Trimming took off 2 bases at V and 3 bases at J, with 16 bases between the two ends. The germline V gene encodes CDR1 GTSNPN and CDR2 SVGIG (reference sequence). The CDR3 runs to 15 residues. Following RNA extraction, reverse transcription yielded cDNA that acted as the sequencing template. Assay: immunoSEQ multiplex PCR; the TCRdb copy retains only in-frame clones and omits some. The sample shows approximately 150,000 clones, more than 55% of them seen only once. Study-wide results and limits: Scalp lesions, especially in alopecia totalis/universalis, had higher clonality than normal scalp. The study found TCR sharing across patients less clear than in mice, possibly for HLA reasons. Scalp samples also yield sequences from resident alphabeta T cells of normal skin.

Sequencing used CD8+ T cells sorted from blood. The source is a human donor in good health. The chain carries TRBV30 and TRBJ1-1; D uncertain. The chain's CDR3 is CAWSFMGPRDTEAFF. The CDR3 DNA is TGTGCCTGGAGTTTCATGGGCCCGAGGGACACTGAAGCTTTCTTT.